This is a list of T cell receptor beta chains from one sample in a study of a mutant IDH1 vaccine in newly diagnosed glioma. No antigens are known for them. Assay used: immunoSEQ multiplex PCR; TCRdb lists only in-frame clones, some missing. Counted here are about 41,000 clones, 85% to 90% occurring once; the ten biggest clones make up about 1.6%. The sample in question was PBMCs, obtained from a glioma patient whose treatment included an IDH1 peptide vaccine. The receptors originated from a man aged 35 to 55 with glioma. Both conserved end residues are trimmed from each CDR3.

TRBV25-1,ASSVTRGTEAF
TRBV19,ASSITILAGPNTEAF
TRBV28,ASRAANTGELF
TRBV5-8,ASSRAKVGSTQY
TRBV5-6,ASSLIRVDTQY
TRBV25-1,ASSDSGTGVYNEQF
TRBV10-3,ATTGTPRGNQPQH
TRBV6-1,ASSEGELGYT
TRBV2,ASSQVSADTQY
TRBV5-4,ASSLKGGPSYEQY
TRBV6-5,ASSYIGGKDTQY
TRBV29-1,SVRSGNEKLF
TRBV19,ASSPQDGQKETQY
TRBV9,ASSPRHGSQETQY
TRBV30,AWSREENNYGYT
TRBV5-1,ASSLDSLRGELF
TRBV6-6,ASMRGTGGDEQF
TRBV2,ASSSTGSSYNEQF
TRBV6-6,ASSQISTGELF
TRBV10-1,ASSDAGNYGYT
TRBV6-5,ASSSTGGRDQPQH
TRBV11-2,ASSLVDRSSYEQY
TRBV7-2,ASGTYNQPQH
TRBV6-5,ASTRGQNTEAF
TRBV5-1,ASSLAGGFTEAF
TRBV18,ASSLGQGSTDTQY
TRBV5-6,ASSTSGQPQH
TRBV7-2,ASSSRGHQETQY
TRBV11-2,ASSLAGTRMGQY
TRBV7-2,ASSQQGAREKLF
TRBV29-1,SVERVFDTEAF
TRBV5-4,ASSFSSAYTDTQY
TRBV11-2,ASSQDRGGREQY
TRBV29-1,SVARVSNEQF
TRBV9,ASSVGTGVRGYT
TRBV4-2,ASSQVEGFGPNYGYT
TRBV5-6,ASSWAEEADTQY
TRBV4-2,ASSQDLGGAYEQY
TRBV7-2,ASSSYGPQANRETQY
TRBV5-5,ASSLDWGNGNEQF
TRBV5-8,ASSLEGTSGTDTQY
TRBV6-1,ASSPRRGQGAEQY
TRBV9,ASSPGTSTDTQY
TRBV4-2,ASSQDFGTGSYEQY
TRBV7-9,ASSSRKDYGYT
TRBV5-1,ASSSAATYEQY
TRBV6-5,ASSYTGNYGYT
TRBV27,ASSSSGTSGRQY
TRBV7-2,ASSVGGYTDTQY
TRBV7-7,ASSPGGANTGELF
TRBV6-1,ASSEDRDRAGYT
TRBV29-1,SVEDGGQETQY
TRBV19,ASTKAGGQVEGSH
TRBV19,ASSIAGVPTEAF
TRBV5-5,ASSSTTGKGYEQY